The 21 T cell receptor beta chains given below trace back to one sample, sequenced in a study of T cells after posttransplantation cyclophosphamide. Busulfan-fludarabine conditioning, marrow transplant, and cyclophosphamide on days +3 and +4 were administered. Here immunoSEQ multiplex PCR was the method, and the copy in TCRdb shows in-frame clones only, minus some. This table holds about 36,000 clones, around 80% found once. Sequencing was performed on CD4+ T cells sorted from blood, taken roughly 1,900 days after a stem cell transplant with posttransplant cyclophosphamide. These receptors were obtained from a female patient in her 40s who received an allogeneic stem cell transplant from a related donor, was CMV-positive, and had no GVHD. Some of the T cells may derive from the graft donor.

J is TRBJ2-1 and V is TRBV6-1, with 12 bases identical to TRBD2. The V segment lost 6 bases and the J segment 7 bases; nucleotides outside the gene matches: 1. Germline V CDR1 and CDR2: MNHNS, SASEGT. The CDR3 covers 13 residues. The CDR3 spells CASRTSGGNEQFF. The DNA of the CDR3 is TGTGCCAGCAGAACTAGCGGGGGGAATGAGCAGTTCTTC.

Of note for this clone: At one boundary the junction diverges from the germline segment, which might be a read error. This CDR3 is CASSRARQGGSSFPYEQYF. The CDR3 region has the DNA TGTGCCAGCAGTAGGGCTAGGCAGGGGGGCTCCTCCTTTCCCTACGAGCAGTACTTC. The chain combines TRBV19 with TRBJ2-7, with D perhaps TRBD1 (7 bases). The CDR3 loop spans 19 amino acids. Germline V gene sequence: CDR1 LNHDA, CDR2 SQIVND (reference sequence).

This rearrangement joins TRBV7-8 to TRBJ2-2; 11 nucleotides line up with TRBD2. This CDR3 comprises 15 residues. The germline V gene has CDR1 SGHVS and CDR2 FQNEAQ. V shed 4 bases, J shed 10 bases, and the junction held 8 bases outside the gene matches. CDR3 sequence (DNA): TGTGCCAGCAGCTCTTCTAGCGGGGGGCGGGAGGAGCTGTTTTTT. Translated: CASSSSSGGREELFF.

This chain connects TRBV5-6 to TRBJ1-6; 7 bases agree with TRBD1. V dropped 4 bases and J dropped 2; count of bases not matched to a gene: 3. The CDR3 is 15 residues long. Per the germline V gene, CDR1 is SGHDT and CDR2 is YYEEEE. Here the CDR3 reads CASSQGGPYNSPLHF. The CDR3 DNA follows: TGTGCCAGCAGCCAAGGGGGCCCCTATAATTCACCCCTCCACTTT.

The chain carries TRBV4-1 and TRBJ1-4, with 7 bases identical to TRBD1. Germline V gene sequence: CDR1 MGHRA, CDR2 YSYEKL. CDR3 length equals 15 residues. Unmatched junction bases numbered 3, after V lost 0 bases and J lost 5 bases. CDR3 protein: CASSQDGTVNEKLFF. The CDR3 bases are TGCGCCAGCAGCCAAGATGGGACAGTCAATGAAAAACTGTTTTTT.

The rearrangement uses TRBV6-5 and TRBJ2-7; TRBD2 matches 15 bases. V shed 6 bases and J 9 bases; nucleotides not matched to a gene: 6. The germline V gene encodes CDR1 MNHEY and CDR2 SVGAGI. This CDR3 is 14 amino acids long. CDR3 DNA sequence: TGTGCCAGCAGCCAGGGACTAGCGGGGGGCCTGCAGTACTTC. Translated: CASSQGLAGGLQYF.

The chain uses TRBV7-8 and TRBJ1-2, with 7 bases lining up with TRBD1. Germline lookup yields CDR1 SGHVS and CDR2 FQNEAQ. Trimming at V came to 1 base and at J to 5 bases, leaving 7 bases not matched to a gene. The CDR3 runs 15 residues. The CDR3 DNA reads TGTGCCAGCAGCTTAGGGGGGACAGAGATGTATGGCTACACCTTC. It specifies CASSLGGTEMYGYTF.

The V gene is TRBV6-5, the J gene TRBJ2-2; 8 bases are a match to TRBD2. With V trimmed by 2 bases and J by 6 bases, 5 bases remained unmatched. Germline assignment: CDR1 MNHEY and CDR2 SVGAGI. The CDR3 has 15 amino acids. CDR3: CASSYAGGMAGELFF. In DNA form, the CDR3 reads TGTGCCAGCAGTTACGCGGGGGGAATGGCCGGGGAGCTGTTTTTT.

This sequence joins TRBV29-1 and TRBJ1-2; TRBD1 might be the D (5 bases). This CDR3 is 13 amino acids long. CDR1 SQVTM and CDR2 ANQGSEA come from the germline V gene. V shed 1 base and J shed 1 base, with 7 bases lying between them. The CDR3 protein is CSVEAQVNYGYTF. The CDR3 region has the DNA TGCAGCGTTGAAGCACAGGTTAACTATGGCTACACCTTC.

V gene TRBV14 combines with J gene TRBJ1-4; D might be TRBD1 (6 bases). CDR1 and CDR2 from the germline V gene are SGHDN and FVKESK. The CDR3 loop spans 15 amino acids. Trimming removed 1 base from V and 8 bases from J, with 14 bases in between. In DNA, the CDR3 is TGTGCCAGCAGCCAAGCCACAGGGTGGGAGGAAAAACTGTTTTTT. Residues: CASSQATGWEEKLFF.

V gene TRBV10-2 combines with J gene TRBJ1-1; 8 bases are a match to TRBD1. Germline V gives CDR1 WSHSY, CDR2 SAAADI. Germline trimming cut 2 bases from V and 1 base from J; bases unmatched to any gene: 21. The CDR3 is 21 residues long. The CDR3: CASSEGGGDWTGTLKNTEAFF. The CDR3 DNA follows: TGCGCCAGCAGTGAGGGTGGGGGAGATTGGACAGGGACCTTAAAGAACACTGAAGCTTTCTTT.

The chain links TRBV27 to TRBJ2-2; a weak D match, TRBD1 (6 bases). The CDR3 length is 16 residues. The ends were cut back, 2 bases at V and 4 bases at J, with 14 bases in the middle. Germline loops: CDR1 MNHEY, CDR2 SMNVEV (reference sequence). The CDR3 DNA reads TGTGCCAGCAGTTTACAGGGGACCACGGGCACCGGGGAGCTGTTTTTT. Translated, it gives CASSLQGTTGTGELFF.

The chain couples TRBV6-5 to TRBJ1-2; D unclear. V lost 0 bases, J lost 5 bases, and 13 bases lay in between. The CDR3 sequence is 15 residues long. The germline V gene encodes CDR1 MNHEY and CDR2 SVGAGI. The CDR3 reads CASSYSGRDRYGYTF. In DNA, the CDR3 is TGTGCCAGCAGTTACTCGGGGAGGGATCGATATGGCTACACCTTC.

The table lists this clone with a few counts. This sequence joins TRBV6-1 and TRBJ2-7; TRBD1 might be the D (6 bases). Per germline, CDR1 MNHNS and CDR2 SASEGT. The V end lost 7 bases, the J end lost 6 bases, and 19 bases lay between the germline ends. The CDR3 extends over 14 amino acids. The CDR3 DNA reads TGTGCCAGCACTGTGACAGGTCCCCCGGGCGAGCAGTACTTC. Residues: CASTVTGPPGEQYF.

This clone was observed a single time. The J gene is TRBJ2-3, the V gene TRBV10-3, with 9 nucleotides matching TRBD2. V shed 5 bases, J shed 5 bases, and the junction held 17 bases outside the gene matches. The V gene's germline CDR1 is ENHRY and CDR2 SYGVKD. The CDR3 totals 18 residues. CDR3 loop: CAISFPGRGGRLEDTQYF. CDR3 DNA sequence: TGTGCCATCAGTTTCCCCGGGCGGGGGGGCCGGTTGGAAGATACGCAGTATTTT.

V is TRBV28 and J is TRBJ1-6, with 7 bases lining up with TRBD1. The germline V gene encodes CDR1 MDHEN and CDR2 SYDVKM. After removal of 4 bases from V and 8 bases from J, the junction contained 17 bases not matched to a gene. The CDR3 consists of 18 residues. CDR3 sequence: CASSSPATGLSHYSPLHF. CDR3 in DNA: TGTGCCAGCAGTTCCCCCGCGACAGGGCTTTCCCACTATTCACCCCTCCACTTT.

This clone was seen more than once but under ten times. This chain uses TRBV5-1 with TRBJ2-2; D possibly corresponds to TRBD2 (6 bases). The germline V gene encodes CDR1 SGHRS and CDR2 YFSETQ. Trimming left V 4 bases short and J 6 bases short, with 10 bases between. This CDR3 is 13 amino acids long. This CDR3 is CASSGPGAGELFF. The DNA of the CDR3 is TGCGCCAGCAGCGGTCCGGGGGCCGGGGAGCTGTTTTTT.

The chain joins TRBV11-2 to TRBJ2-5; TRBD2 aligns across 7 bases. This CDR3 has 15 residues. J lost 4 bases, V lost 0 bases, and 5 bases had no gene match. Looked up from germline, CDR1 is SGHAT and CDR2 is FQNNGV. This CDR3 is CASSLDGGGAETQYF. CDR3 sequence (DNA): TGTGCCAGCAGCTTAGACGGGGGAGGGGCAGAGACCCAGTACTTC.

The CDR3 nucleotides read TGTGCCAGCAGTTACCTAGCGGGGGGGCTCGGCAATGAGCAGTTCTTC. Translation gives CASSYLAGGLGNEQFF. The chain has TRBV6-5 and TRBJ2-1; 12 bases agree with TRBD2. CDR1 MNHEY and CDR2 SVGAGI come from the germline V gene. This CDR3 comprises 16 residues. The V gene end was trimmed by 2 bases and the J gene end by 6 bases; junction bases not matched to a gene: 5.

The chain has TRBV29-1 and TRBJ2-5, with 12 bases aligning to TRBD2. This CDR3 is built from 12 residues. CDR1 is SQVTM and CDR2 is ANQGSEA in the germline V gene. V gave up 7 bases and J gave up 5 bases; unmatched junction bases: 2. The CDR3 coding sequence is TGCAGCGGTCTAGCGGGGGGGGAGACCCAGTACTTC. Its protein product is CSGLAGGETQYF.

The genes are TRBV14 and TRBJ1-2, with 7 bases aligning to TRBD1. Looked up from germline, CDR1 is SGHDN and CDR2 is FVKESK. CDR3 length: 13 residues. V lost 6 bases to trimming and J lost 8 bases; unmatched junction nucleotides: 9. In DNA, the CDR3 is TGTGCCAGCAGACTGACAGGGATCGGAGGCTACACCTTC. It specifies CASRLTGIGGYTF.